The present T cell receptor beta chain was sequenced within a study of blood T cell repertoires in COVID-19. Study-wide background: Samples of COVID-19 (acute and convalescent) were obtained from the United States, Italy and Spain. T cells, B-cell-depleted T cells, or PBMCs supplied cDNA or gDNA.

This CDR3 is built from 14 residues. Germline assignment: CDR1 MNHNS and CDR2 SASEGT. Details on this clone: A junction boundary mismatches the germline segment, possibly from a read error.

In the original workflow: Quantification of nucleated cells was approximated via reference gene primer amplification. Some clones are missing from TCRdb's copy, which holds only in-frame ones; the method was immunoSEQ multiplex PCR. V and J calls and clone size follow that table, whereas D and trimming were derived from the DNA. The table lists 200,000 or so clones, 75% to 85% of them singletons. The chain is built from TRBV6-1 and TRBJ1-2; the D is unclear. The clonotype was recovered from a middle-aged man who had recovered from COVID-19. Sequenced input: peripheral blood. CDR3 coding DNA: TGTGCCAGCGGTGACCCGCGGAGGGCGCGGGGCTACACCTTC. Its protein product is CASGDPRRARGYTF.